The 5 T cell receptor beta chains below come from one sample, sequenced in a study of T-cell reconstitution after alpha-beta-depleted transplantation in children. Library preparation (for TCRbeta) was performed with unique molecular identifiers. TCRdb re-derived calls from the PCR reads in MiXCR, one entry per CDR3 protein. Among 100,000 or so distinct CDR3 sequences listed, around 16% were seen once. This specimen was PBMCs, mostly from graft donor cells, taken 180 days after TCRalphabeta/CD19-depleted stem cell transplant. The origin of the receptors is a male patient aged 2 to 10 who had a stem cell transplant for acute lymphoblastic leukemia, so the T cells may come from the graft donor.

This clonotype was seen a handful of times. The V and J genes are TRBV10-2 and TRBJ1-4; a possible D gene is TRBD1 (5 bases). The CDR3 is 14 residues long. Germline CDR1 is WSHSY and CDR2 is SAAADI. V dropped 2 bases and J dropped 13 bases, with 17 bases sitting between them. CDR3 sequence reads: CASSEPGTAVRLFF. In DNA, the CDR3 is TGCGCCAGCAGTGAGCCCGGGACGGCCGTGAGACTGTTTTTT.

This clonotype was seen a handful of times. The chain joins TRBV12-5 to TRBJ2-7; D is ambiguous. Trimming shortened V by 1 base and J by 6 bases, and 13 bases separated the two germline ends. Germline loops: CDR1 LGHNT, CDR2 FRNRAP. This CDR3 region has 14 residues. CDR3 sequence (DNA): TGTGCTAGTGGTTTGGGGGATTTCGTTTTCGAGCAGTACTTC. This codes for CASGLGDFVFEQYF.

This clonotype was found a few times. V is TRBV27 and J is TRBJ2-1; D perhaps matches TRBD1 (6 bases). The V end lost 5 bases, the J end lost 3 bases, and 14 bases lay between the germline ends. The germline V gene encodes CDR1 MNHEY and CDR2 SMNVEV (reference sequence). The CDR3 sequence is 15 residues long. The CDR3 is CASSPGQTHYNEQFF. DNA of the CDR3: TGTGCCAGCAGTCCCGGACAGACTCACTACAATGAGCAGTTCTTC.

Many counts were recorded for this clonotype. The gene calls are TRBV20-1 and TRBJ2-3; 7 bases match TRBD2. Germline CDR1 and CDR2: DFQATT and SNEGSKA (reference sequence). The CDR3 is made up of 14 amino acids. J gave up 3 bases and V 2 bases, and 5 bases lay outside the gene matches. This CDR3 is CSARTWGGTDTQYF. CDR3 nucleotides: TGCAGTGCTAGAACTTGGGGGGGGACAGATACGCAGTATTTT.

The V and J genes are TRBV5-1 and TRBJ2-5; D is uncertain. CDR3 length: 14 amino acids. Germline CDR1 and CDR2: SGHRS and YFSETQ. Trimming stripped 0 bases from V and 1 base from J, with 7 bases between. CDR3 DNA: TGCGCCAGCAGCTTGGGTGGGGTCCAAGAGACCCAGTACTTC. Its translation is CASSLGGVQETQYF.